A selection of T cell receptor beta chains follows, all from one sample in a study of CD8 T cells in ankylosing spondylitis. One entry per CDR3 protein, called by TCRdb with MiXCR from the 5' RACE reads. Found here are approximately 250,000 distinct CDR3 sequences, about 30% of them singletons; the top ten hold roughly 4%. Source material: blood, either unsorted or a sorted T cell fraction (not recorded which). These receptors were taken from a male donor with ankylosing spondylitis or in good health (not recorded which). CDR3s include the opening cysteine and the closing phenylalanine or tryptophan. D genes are given only for firm matches. Clone size is stated in some rows and not others, as once, few, many or a class when expanded.

TRBV4-1	TRBD1	.	TRBJ2-7	TGCGCCAGCAGCCAAGGCAGGGGGCTTGCAAGCTCCTACGAGCAGTACTTC	CASSQGRGLASSYEQYF
TRBV21-1	.	.	TRBJ2-5	TGTGCCAGCAGCAAATCCGGCCGGGGGACCCAGTACTTC	CASSKSGRGTQYF
TRBV7-9	.	few	TRBJ2-7	TGTGCCAGCAGCCTCCGGGGGACACCCGCGGTTTTC	CASSLRGTPAVF
TRBV20-1	TRBD2	.	TRBJ2-5	TGCAGTGCTAGAGTTAGCGGGGCCCAAGAGACCCAGTACTTC	CSARVSGAQETQYF
TRBV20-1	TRBD1	.	TRBJ2-3	TGCAGTGCAGATACCGGGACAGGGGATATTGATACGCAGTATTTT	CSADTGTGDIDTQYF
TRBV5-1	TRBD2	.	TRBJ2-4	TGCGCCAGCAGCTTGGATGGCAGCGGGGCCTATGAACTAGCCAAAAACATTCAGTACTTC	CASSLDGSGAYELAKNIQYF
TRBV6-1	TRBD1	few	TRBJ2-3	TGTGCCAGCACCCGGGACAGGGGCACAGATACGCAGTATTTT	CASTRDRGTDTQYF
TRBV11-2	TRBD2	.	TRBJ2-5	TGTGCCAGCAGCTTAGGGGCCACCCTAGCGGGGGGCAAGAAGACCCAGTACTTC	CASSLGATLAGGKKTQYF
TRBV7-3	.	.	TRBJ2-3	TGTGCCAGCAGCCCCTCGAACACAGATACGCAGTATTTT	CASSPSNTDTQYF
TRBV28	TRBD1	.	TRBJ2-5	TGTGCCAGCAGTTTGGGACAGGACGGGGAGACCCAGTACTTC	CASSLGQDGETQYF
TRBV27	.	many	TRBJ2-3	TGTGCCAGCAGTTCTGGAGATACGCAGTATTTT	CASSSGDTQYF
TRBV29-1	.	.	TRBJ2-5	TGCAGCGTTGATATCAGGGAAGGTGGGGAGACCCAGTACTTC	CSVDIREGGETQYF
TRBV7-9	.	.	TRBJ2-3	TGTGCCAGCAGCTTAACAGGGACAAGCACAGATACGCAGTATTTT	CASSLTGTSTDTQYF
TRBV20-1	.	.	TRBJ1-1	TGCAGTGCTAGAGTACCCCGGGGGACCTCGATTGAAGCTTTCTTT	CSARVPRGTSIEAFF
TRBV7-3	TRBD1	few	TRBJ2-3	TGTGCCAGCAGCTTAGGGACAGGAAGCACAGATACGCAGTATTTT	CASSLGTGSTDTQYF
TRBV12-3/TRBV12-4	TRBD2	.	TRBJ2-3	TGTGCCAGCAAGGTAGCGGGGGGGAAAGATACGCAGTATTTT	CASKVAGGKDTQYF
TRBV6-5	TRBD2	.	TRBJ2-1	TGTGCCAGCAGTTACCCCGGGACTAGCGGTTACAATGAGCAGTTCTTC	CASSYPGTSGYNEQFF
TRBV20-1	TRBD2	few	TRBJ2-1	TGCAGTGCTAGAGCAGGAGCGGGGGGGCCGGTCAATGAGCAGTTCTTC	CSARAGAGGPVNEQFF
TRBV5-5	.	.	TRBJ2-5	TGTGCCAGCAGCCAGGACGCTCGTATGGGGACCCAGTACTTC	CASSQDARMGTQYF
TRBV20-1	.	.	TRBJ1-5	TGCAGTGCAGGACAGTTTACCGATCAGCCCCAGCATTTT	CSAGQFTDQPQHF